This T cell receptor (beta chain) was found in a study of OX40 agonist ivuxolimab in advanced cancers. Study-level information: Patients were given ivuxolimab, an antibody that agonizes OX40 (CD134). Study results and limitations: In the 0.1 to 3.0 mg/kg range, CD4+ and CD8+ blood T cells had expanded clonally by week 6. Expanded clones belonging to CD8+ T cells outnumbered, on average, those of CD4+.

Points on this clone: What it recognizes is unknown.

Trimming stripped 7 bases from V and 7 bases from J, with 17 bases between. Per the germline V gene, CDR1 is MDHEN and CDR2 is SYDVKM. The CDR3 consists of 13 residues. Cycle 7 day 1, cycle 4 day 1, and baseline were the timepoints at which blood was sampled. Method: immunoSEQ multiplex PCR; TCRdb's copy keeps in-frame clones and lacks some. The data contain about 85,000 clones, roughly 80% of them seen just once; the ten biggest clones take up 5.5% to 8.5%. Material: CD4+ or CD8+ T cells sorted from blood, obtained in a trial of the OX40 agonist ivuxolimab. The TCR was taken from an adult with an advanced solid tumor such as melanoma, head and neck, liver or kidney cancer. This chain uses TRBV28 with TRBJ2-7; D perhaps matches TRBD2 (5 bases). CDR3: CASTNRPRGEQYF. The DNA of the CDR3 is TGTGCCAGCACAAACCGACCGCGCGGGGAGCAGTACTTC. Full variable domain (rest looked up from reference TRBV28 and TRBJ2-7): DVKVTQSSRYLVKRTGEKVFLECVQDMDHENMFWYRQDPGLGLRLIYFSYDVKMKEKGDIPEGYSVSREKKERFSLILESASTNQTSMYLCASTNRPRGEQYFGPGTRLTVT.